What follows describes a single T cell receptor beta chain. The CDR3 consists of 16 residues. The germline V gene has CDR1 SGHKS and CDR2 YYEKEE (reference sequence). With V trimmed by 4 bases and J by 3 bases, 8 bases remained unmatched. Produced via immunoSEQ multiplex PCR; TCRdb's table is partial and in-frame only. The sample gives about 130,000 clones, around nine tenths of which show up once; about 3.4% is in the top ten. This record comes from a study of control samples from healthy donors and cancer patients. Sequencing was done on a sample of blood. The receptor comes from a man aged 50 to 60 in good health. V gene TRBV5-5 combines with J gene TRBJ1-1; TRBD1 matches at 11 bases. The CDR3 sequence is CASSLRTGGAYTEAFF. The CDR3 nucleotides are TGTGCCAGCAGCCTAAGGACAGGGGGCGCTTACACTGAAGCTTTCTTT.